This T cell receptor (beta chain) was captured by sequencing in a study of early T cells in non-severe SARS-CoV-2 infection. TCRdb fed the 5' RACE reads into MiXCR, producing one record per CDR3 protein. In the table there are about 80,000 distinct CDR3 sequences, about 6.5% of which are singletons. This CDR3 region has 12 residues. Per germline, CDR1 SGHTA and CDR2 FQGNSA. Trimming removed 5 bases at V and 7 bases at J, with 12 bases between. This chain connects TRBV7-2 to TRBJ2-7; D gene unclear. The sequence was obtained from an adult who was a healthcare worker with PCR-confirmed SARS-CoV-2 infection or an uninfected control (not recorded which). The sequenced material came from whole blood. The CDR3 nucleotides read TGTGCCAGCAGCGCCAGCCAGGCGGAGCAGTACTTC. Translating it yields CASSASQAEQYF.